The 23 T cell receptor beta chains reported below all come from one sample, sequenced in a study of cytomegalovirus exposure and HLA in healthy donors. Libraries were prepared by immunoSEQ multiplex PCR; TCRdb keeps only in-frame clonotypes and omits some of them. This table has tens of thousands of clones, approximately 91% appearing once. The material sequenced was PBMCs. Every receptor here comes from a man aged 25 to 45 in good health and CMV-seronegative.

The chain couples TRBV6-5 to TRBJ2-5; the match to TRBD2 covers 10 bases. Trimming cost V 2 bases and J 7 bases; bases outside gene matches: 7. The CDR3 loop spans 15 amino acids. Germline V gene sequence: CDR1 MNHEY, CDR2 SVGAGI. The DNA for the CDR3 is TGTGCCAGCAGTTACGGCACTAGCGGGGTGGGGACCCAGTACTTC. As protein: CASSYGTSGVGTQYF.

The chain joins TRBV2 to TRBJ2-3; 8 bases are a match to TRBD2. CDR3 length equals 16 residues. The trim removed 1 base at V and 2 bases at J, leaving 5 bases unmatched. CDR1 and CDR2 (germline): SNHLY, FYNNEI. CDR3: CASSEGSGGLTDTQYF. The CDR3 region has the DNA TGTGCCAGCAGTGAAGGGTCGGGAGGGCTCACAGATACGCAGTATTTT.

The chain links TRBV5-4 to TRBJ2-1; 12 nucleotides align to TRBD2. Germline V gives CDR1 SGHNT, CDR2 YYREEE (reference sequence). The CDR3 consists of 14 residues. V gave up 4 bases and J gave up 5 bases; unmatched junction bases: 1. The CDR3 protein is CASSRTSGNNEQFF. The CDR3 region has the DNA TGTGCCAGCAGCCGGACTAGCGGGAACAATGAGCAGTTCTTC.

V gene TRBV28 combines with J gene TRBJ1-2; 7 positions match TRBD1. CDR1 MDHEN and CDR2 SYDVKM come from the germline V gene. J gave up 0 bases and V 3 bases, and 10 bases lay outside the gene matches. The CDR3 loop spans 17 amino acids. As DNA, the CDR3 is TGTGCCAGCAGTTTTCAATATCCGGGACAGACTAACTATGGCTACACCTTC. Amino acid sequence: CASSFQYPGQTNYGYTF.

The chain combines TRBV5-6 with TRBJ1-2, with D unclear. In germline, CDR1 is SGHDT, CDR2 YYEEEE. V was clipped by 0 bases and J by 8 bases, with 14 bases between them. CDR3 length: 14 amino acids. CDR3 sequence (DNA): TGTGCCAGCAGCTTGGAGGAGGGATGGAGAGGCTACACCTTC. It encodes CASSLEEGWRGYTF.

The V call is TRBV28, the J call TRBJ2-2, with TRBD2 identical over 13 bases. Germline values: CDR1 MDHEN, CDR2 SYDVKM. The CDR3 runs 18 residues. Germline trimming cut 8 bases from V and 0 bases from J; bases unmatched to any gene: 9. DNA for the CDR3: TGTGCCAGCCGACCCCGGACTAGCGGGAGTGCGAACACCGGGGAGCTGTTTTTT. Amino acid sequence: CASRPRTSGSANTGELFF.

The chain has TRBV6-5 and TRBJ1-1, with D perhaps matching TRBD1 (6 bases). The ends were cut back, 4 bases at V and 2 bases at J, with 11 bases in the middle. Looked up from germline, CDR1 is MNHEY and CDR2 is SVGAGI. The CDR3 runs to 14 residues. CDR3 nucleotides: TGTGCCAGCAGTTCCCCGGACAGCAACACTGAAGCTTTCTTT. This sequence encodes CASSSPDSNTEAFF.

The chain carries TRBV4-2 and TRBJ2-7, with 14 bases lining up with TRBD2. The V gene's germline CDR1 is LGHNA and CDR2 YNFKEQ. V dropped 3 bases and J dropped 3; count of bases not matched to a gene: 10. The CDR3 length is 18 residues. CDR3 bases: TGTGCCAGCAGCCACCCCAAGGGGACTAGCGGGAGCAGCTACGAGCAGTACTTC. This sequence encodes CASSHPKGTSGSSYEQYF.

The CDR3 is CASSPSQGAGGYTF. CDR3 sequence (DNA): TGTGCCAGCAGTCCGTCACAGGGGGCGGGTGGCTACACCTTC. This chain links TRBV6-1 with TRBJ1-2; 9 bases are a match to TRBD1. The V segment lost 5 bases and the J segment 7 bases; nucleotides outside the gene matches: 8. CDR1 is MNHNS and CDR2 is SASEGT in the germline V gene. This CDR3 is 14 amino acids long.

The J gene is TRBJ2-1, the V gene TRBV4-1; tentatively, D is TRBD2 (5 bases). V gave up 4 bases and J gave up 6 bases, with 16 bases separating them. There are 15 residues in the CDR3. The germline gives CDR1 MGHRA, CDR2 YSYEKL. Written as DNA, the CDR3 is TGCGCCAGCAGCCTCACGGAGGTTGGGTCCAATGAGCAGTTCTTC. Amino acids: CASSLTEVGSNEQFF.

This clone has just a few counts. The V gene is TRBV4-1, the J gene TRBJ2-7; a weak D match, TRBD2 (6 bases). The V end lost 1 base, the J end lost 3 bases, and 16 bases lay between the germline ends. CDR1 and CDR2 (germline): MGHRA, YSYEKL. This CDR3 region has 16 residues. The CDR3 region is CASSQARDSQGYEQYF. CDR3 in DNA: TGCGCCAGCAGCCAAGCCCGGGACTCTCAGGGCTACGAGCAGTACTTC.

The rearrangement uses TRBV6-1 and TRBJ1-1; D is possibly TRBD1 (6 bases). V lost 7 bases, J lost 1 base, and 13 bases lay in between. This CDR3 contains 14 residues. Looked up from germline, CDR1 is MNHNS and CDR2 is SASEGT. The CDR3 bases are TGTGCCAGCACGCAGGGGCCGGCGAACACTGAAGCTTTCTTT. It codes for CASTQGPANTEAFF.

This clone was detected only a few times. The V and J genes are TRBV7-9 and TRBJ2-7; the match to TRBD1 covers 8 bases. Germline V CDR1 and CDR2: SEHNR, FQNEAQ (reference sequence). This CDR3 region has 12 residues. The V gene end was trimmed by 5 bases and the J gene end by 8 bases; junction bases not matched to a gene: 5. CDR3 protein: CASSLDRGKQYF. CDR3 nucleotides: TGTGCCAGCAGCCTCGACAGGGGCAAGCAGTACTTC.

The chain couples TRBV27 to TRBJ2-1, with D hard to call. With 3 bases removed from V and 7 bases from J, the gap between germline ends came to 10 bases. The length of the CDR3 is 13 residues. Germline values: CDR1 MNHEY, CDR2 SMNVEV (reference sequence). CDR3 nucleotides: TGTGCCAGCAGTTTCAGCGCGAGGAATGAGCAGTTCTTC. Its translation: CASSFSARNEQFF.

This chain uses TRBV19 with TRBJ2-5; the D is unclear. V lost 4 bases to trimming and J lost 5 bases, with 11 bases between them. This CDR3 has 13 amino acids. Germline assignment: CDR1 LNHDA and CDR2 SQIVND (reference sequence). This chain's CDR3 is CASSKRPWETQYF. The CDR3 DNA is TGTGCCAGTAGTAAGAGGCCTTGGGAGACCCAGTACTTC.

The rearrangement links TRBV2 to TRBJ2-7; unclear D gene. V lost 6 bases, J lost 0 bases, and 15 bases lay in between. CDR3 length: 15 residues. Germline CDR1 and CDR2: SNHLY and FYNNEI. The CDR3 is CASSPPQYLSYEQYF. DNA for the CDR3: TGTGCCAGCAGCCCGCCCCAGTACCTCTCCTACGAGCAGTACTTC.

The genes are TRBV6-5 and TRBJ1-4; D may be TRBD1 (6 bases). The V gene lost 7 bases and the J gene lost 4 bases, with 13 bases spanning the gap. CDR3 length: 14 residues. The germline gives CDR1 MNHEY, CDR2 SVGAGI. CDR3 loop: CASNPRQDNEKLFF. In nucleotides, the CDR3 is TGTGCCAGCAACCCTCGACAGGATAATGAAAAACTGTTTTTT.

This rearrangement joins TRBV15 to TRBJ1-4, with D unclear. Germline V gene lookup returns CDR1 LNHNV and CDR2 YYDKDF (reference sequence). Trimming pared 4 bases from V and 8 bases from J, leaving 8 bases between. The CDR3 is made up of 12 amino acids. The CDR3 loop is CATSINREKLFF. Written as DNA, the CDR3 is TGTGCCACCAGCATCAACCGGGAAAAACTGTTTTTT.

The rearrangement uses TRBV6-5 and TRBJ2-7; 8 bases are shared with TRBD1. Germline V gene sequence: CDR1 MNHEY, CDR2 SVGAGI. The CDR3 runs 15 residues. The V gene end was trimmed by 2 bases and the J gene end by 3 bases; junction bases not matched to a gene: 6. The CDR3 reads CASSYSTQGDYEQYF. The CDR3 DNA reads TGTGCCAGCAGTTACAGCACACAGGGGGACTACGAGCAGTACTTC.

This chain links TRBV2 with TRBJ2-7, with no clear D. V was pared by 8 bases and J by 4 bases, with 9 bases between. Germline V CDR1 and CDR2: SNHLY, FYNNEI. This CDR3 has 11 amino acids. The CDR3 bases are TGTGCCAGCTTGGCCAATTACGAGCAGTACTTC. This encodes CASLANYEQYF.

The chain is built from TRBV9 and TRBJ1-2, with D perhaps matching TRBD1 (6 bases). V dropped 3 bases and J dropped 14 bases, with 17 bases sitting between them. Germline V gene sequence: CDR1 SGDLS, CDR2 YYNGEE. The CDR3 covers 12 residues. The CDR3 spells CASSEGHLSITF. The CDR3 DNA reads TGTGCCAGCAGCGAGGGACACCTATCTATAACCTTC.

J is TRBJ2-3 and V is TRBV19; 12 bases are a match to TRBD2. The CDR3 totals 15 residues. V shed 4 bases, J shed 3 bases, and the junction held 2 bases outside the gene matches. Germline V CDR1 and CDR2: LNHDA, SQIVND (reference sequence). CDR3 region: CASSRLAGVTDTQYF. As DNA, the CDR3 is TGTGCCAGTAGTAGACTAGCGGGAGTTACAGATACGCAGTATTTT.

In this sample, this clone turned up a few times. The genes are TRBV28 and TRBJ1-4, with D unresolved. The V gene lost 5 bases and the J gene lost 2 bases, with 12 bases spanning the gap. Germline-derived CDR1 and CDR2 are MDHEN and SYDVKM. The CDR3 covers 15 residues. CDR3 nucleotides: TGTGCCAGCAGTCATTATCTATCCACTAATGAAAAACTGTTTTTT. This codes for CASSHYLSTNEKLFF. The full variable domain, rest sourced from reference TRBV28 and TRBJ1-4, is DVKVTQSSRYLVKRTGEKVFLECVQDMDHENMFWYRQDPGLGLRLIYFSYDVKMKEKGDIPEGYSVSREKKERFSLILESASTNQTSMYLCASSHYLSTNEKLFFGSGTQLSVL.